The 17 T cell receptor beta chains given below trace back to one sample, sequenced in a study of beta chain features in type 1 diabetes. Isolated RNA was reverse transcribed in full, so expressed TCRB transcripts were sequenced. TCRdb's table, derived via immunoSEQ multiplex PCR, lists solely in-frame clones and lacks some. The sample records 400,000 to 500,000 clones, roughly 14% being singletons. The sequenced sample consisted of naive CD4+ T cells from blood. The origin of the receptors is a young man in good health.

This clone has only a few counts. Other DNA sequences in the sample encode the same CDR3. The chain recombines TRBV15 with TRBJ1-5, with TRBD1 as a possible D gene (5 bases). V lost 0 bases and J 4 bases, leaving 7 bases between the germline ends. Per the germline V gene, CDR1 is LNHNV and CDR2 is YYDKDF (reference sequence). This CDR3 is built from 14 residues. CDR3 in DNA: TGTGCCACCAGCAGAGACAGGGCAAATCAGCCCCAGCATTTT. It codes for CATSRDRANQPQHF.

The chain uses TRBV9 and TRBJ2-7, with 7 positions matching TRBD1. CDR1 is SGDLS, CDR2 YYNGEE, per germline. The CDR3 contains 15 residues. V gave up 3 bases and J gave up 3 bases; unmatched junction bases: 9. CDR3 nucleotide sequence: TGTGCCAGCAGCGCCCTCGGGGACAGCTACTACGAGCAGTACTTC. Amino acids: CASSALGDSYYEQYF.

The sample holds a few counts of this clone. The J gene is TRBJ2-1, the V gene TRBV7-9, with 7 bases identical to TRBD1. The germline CDR1 and CDR2 sequences are SEHNR and FQNEAQ (reference sequence). This CDR3 has 15 amino acids. J lost 0 bases, V lost 5 bases, and 4 bases had no gene match. The CDR3 DNA follows: TGTGCCAGCAGCAACCAGGGGGACTCCTACAATGAGCAGTTCTTC. Translation: CASSNQGDSYNEQFF.

About this clone: Without the conserved terminal phenylalanine or tryptophan, this CDR3 likely stems from a read error. The DNA is left out, because the CDR3 cannot be placed on it with certainty; the CDR3 is given as TCRdb lists it. V usage is TRBV14 and J usage is TRBJ2-3. Germline CDR1 reads SGHDN; CDR2 reads FVKESK. 12 amino acids form the CDR3, both terminal residues included. The CDR3 protein is CASSQAGWPVRA.

This clone was counted only a few times. The V gene is TRBV9, the J gene TRBJ1-5; possibly TRBD1 for D (5 bases). Germline V gives CDR1 SGDLS, CDR2 YYNGEE. Trimming took off 0 bases at V and 2 bases at J, with 9 bases between the two ends. The CDR3 contains 15 residues. The CDR3 nucleotides read TGTGCCAGCAGCGTAGGGGGCTTCGGCAATCAGCCCCAGCATTTT. Its translation: CASSVGGFGNQPQHF.

This clone occurred a few times. The rearrangement uses TRBV5-6 and TRBJ1-2, with D hard to call. In germline, CDR1 is SGHDT, CDR2 YYEEEE. This CDR3 is built from 14 residues. V was clipped by 1 base and J by 1 base, with 8 bases between them. CDR3 residues: CASSLRTGNYGYTF. In DNA form, the CDR3 reads TGTGCCAGCAGCTTGAGGACGGGTAACTATGGCTACACCTTC.

This clone was observed a few times. The gene calls are TRBV7-2 and TRBJ1-2; D uncertain. CDR1 and CDR2 from the germline V gene are SGHTA and FQGNSA. This CDR3 has 13 residues. The ends were cut back, 5 bases at V and 0 bases at J, with 7 bases in the middle. This chain's CDR3 is CASSPVPNYGYTF. DNA for the CDR3: TGTGCCAGCAGCCCAGTCCCTAACTATGGCTACACCTTC.

This clone appeared a few times. The chain uses TRBV4-2 and TRBJ2-3, with D uncertain. Trimming removed 4 bases at V and 0 bases at J, with 11 bases between. The germline V gene has CDR1 LGHNA and CDR2 YNFKEQ. This CDR3 contains 15 residues. CDR3 loop: CASSRVDTSTDTQYF. The DNA of the CDR3 is TGTGCCAGCAGCCGGGTAGACACTAGCACAGATACGCAGTATTTT.

The J gene is TRBJ2-3, the V gene TRBV6-1, with 11 bases matching TRBD2. J gave up 4 bases and V 6 bases, and 6 bases lay outside the gene matches. Per the germline V gene, CDR1 is MNHNS and CDR2 is SASEGT. The CDR3 runs to 15 residues. The DNA of the CDR3 is TGTGCCAGCAGCCCCTTAGCGGGAGGGCCAGATACGCAGTATTTT. Protein product: CASSPLAGGPDTQYF.

The chain employs TRBV18 and TRBJ2-3; possibly TRBD2 for D (6 bases). This CDR3 has 17 residues. Germline CDR1 reads KGHSH; CDR2 reads LQKENI. V lost 3 bases to trimming and J lost 0 bases, with 16 bases between them. This CDR3 reads CASSPTRLAGSTDTQYF. CDR3 in DNA: TGTGCCAGCTCACCTACTCGGCTGGCGGGGAGCACAGATACGCAGTATTTT.

This clone occurred many times. The chain uses TRBV15 and TRBJ2-7; perhaps TRBD2 as D (5 bases). There are 13 residues in the CDR3. V was trimmed by 1 base and J by 7 bases, leaving 11 bases between them. CDR1 is LNHNV, CDR2 YYDKDF, per germline (reference sequence). This CDR3 is CATSRARTQEQYV. DNA for the CDR3: TGTGCCACCAGCAGAGCTCGGACTCAAGAGCAGTACGTC.

The CDR3 DNA reads TGTGCCAGCAGCGCCCAAGGGGTCTATGAAGCTTTCTTT. Its protein product is CASSAQGVYEAFF. The chain couples TRBV9 to TRBJ1-1; tentative D call: TRBD1 (5 bases). Per the germline V gene, CDR1 is SGDLS and CDR2 is YYNGEE. The CDR3 is 13 amino acids. V dropped 3 bases and J dropped 7 bases, with 13 bases sitting between them.

This clone was seen a few times. V is TRBV5-1 and J is TRBJ1-2, with D tentatively TRBD1 (6 bases). V was clipped by 0 bases and J by 3 bases, with 12 bases between them. CDR3 length: 15 amino acids. CDR1 is SGHRS, CDR2 YFSETQ, per germline. This chain's CDR3 is CASSLDAAGDYGYTF. The CDR3 nucleotides read TGCGCCAGCAGCTTGGATGCGGCAGGGGACTATGGCTACACCTTC.

This chain links TRBV5-1 with TRBJ2-7; TRBD1 aligns across 7 bases. Trimming took 0 bases from V and 6 from J; bases not matched to a gene: 9. CDR3 length: 15 residues. Germline-derived CDR1 and CDR2 are SGHRS and YFSETQ. CDR3 sequence (DNA): TGCGCCAGCAGCTTGGACGGGACAGACATGCGCGAGCAGTACTTC. Its translation is CASSLDGTDMREQYF. Based on the CDR3 plus reference TRBV5-1 and TRBJ2-7, the full variable domain is KAGVTQTPRYLIKTRGQQVTLSCSPISGHRSVSWYQQTPGQGLQFLFEYFSETQRNKGNFPGRFSGRQFSNSRSEMNVSTLELGDSALYLCASSLDGTDMREQYFGPGTRLTVT.

The chain couples TRBV9 to TRBJ2-5; tentatively, D is TRBD1 or TRBD2 (5 bases each). This CDR3 region has 15 residues. V dropped 0 bases and J dropped 4 bases, with 13 bases sitting between them. Germline-derived CDR1 and CDR2 are SGDLS and YYNGEE. Here the CDR3 reads CASSVARTGGETQYF. CDR3 DNA sequence: TGTGCCAGCAGCGTAGCAAGGACTGGGGGAGAGACCCAGTACTTC.

The chain joins TRBV5-1 to TRBJ2-2, with a tentative D call TRBD2 (5 bases). Germline V lookup: CDR1 SGHRS, CDR2 YFSETQ. V was cut by 0 bases and J by 4 bases, with 10 bases left in between. The CDR3 runs to 15 residues. The CDR3 coding sequence is TGCGCCAGCAGCTTGGCCGGCCGGGGCACCGGGGAGCTGTTTTTT. Translating gives CASSLAGRGTGELFF.

This clone was found a few times. An end of the junction does not agree with germline; a read error may underlie this. The J gene is TRBJ2-1, the V gene TRBV6-5, with TRBD2 matching over 11 bases. There are 15 residues in the CDR3. CDR1 is MNHEY, CDR2 SVGAGI, per germline. The chain's CDR3 is CASSHSGLAVDEQFF. Here the CDR3 DNA reads TGTGCCAGCAGTCACTCGGGACTAGCGGTCGATGAGCAGTTCTTC.